These 17 T cell receptor beta chains were sequenced from one sample in a study of blood T cell repertoires in COVID-19. Using immunoSEQ multiplex PCR, the repertoire was profiled, and TCRdb retains in-frame clones only, with some absent. This table holds 200,000 or so clones, approximately 89% found once. The sequenced material came from PBMCs or T cells enriched from blood (not recorded which). These receptors originate from a woman in her twenties or thirties who had been exposed to COVID-19.

This CDR3 reads CASGAGGSYEQFF. CDR3 in DNA: TGTGCCAGCGGCGCGGGAGGTTCGTATGAGCAGTTCTTC. This sequence joins TRBV7-3 and TRBJ2-1; 8 bases agree with TRBD2. The CDR3 has 13 amino acids. Trimming took 8 bases from V and 8 from J; bases not matched to a gene: 8. Per germline, CDR1 SGHTA and CDR2 FQGTGA. Full variable domain (outside the CDR3, taken from reference TRBV7-3 and TRBJ2-1): GAGVSQTPSNKVTEKGKYVELRCDPISGHTALYWYRQSLGQGPEFLIYFQGTGAADDSGLPNDRFFAVRPEGSVSTLKIQRTERGDSAVYLCASGAGGSYEQFFGPGTRLTVL.

This rearrangement joins TRBV5-4 to TRBJ1-1; 9 bases are a match to TRBD1. The germline V gene has CDR1 SGHNT and CDR2 YYREEE (reference sequence). Germline trimming cut 3 bases from V and 0 bases from J; bases unmatched to any gene: 6. The CDR3 consists of 16 residues. CDR3 coding DNA: TGTGCCAGCAGCTCGGGACAGGGAGGAATGAACACTGAAGCTTTCTTT. Its translation is CASSSGQGGMNTEAFF.

The chain combines TRBV29-1 with TRBJ2-5, with 13 bases aligning to TRBD2. CDR3 length: 16 residues. Germline values: CDR1 SQVTM, CDR2 ANQGSEA. J was trimmed by 0 bases and V by 2 bases; bases with no gene match: 3. DNA of the CDR3: TGCAGCGTTGAATCCGGACTAGCGGGGGACCAAGAGACCCAGTACTTC. Protein product: CSVESGLAGDQETQYF.

This rearrangement joins TRBV19 to TRBJ2-3; 10 positions agree with TRBD2. The CDR3 is 18 amino acids. CDR1 is LNHDA and CDR2 is SQIVND in the germline V gene (reference sequence). With 5 bases clipped from V and 0 bases from J, the junction kept 11 bases outside the gene matches. CDR3 bases: TGTGCCAGTAGTGGACCGGGACTAGCGCTGGCAAGCACAGATACGCAGTATTTT. Protein: CASSGPGLALASTDTQYF.

This chain uses TRBV10-3 with TRBJ1-4; perhaps TRBD1 as D (5 bases). V was trimmed by 9 bases and J by 6 bases, leaving 14 bases between them. CDR1 ENHRY and CDR2 SYGVKD come from the germline V gene. This CDR3 is 13 amino acids long. The CDR3, as DNA: TGTGCCATTAGGGGCGGAGAGGATGAAAAACTGTTTTTT. Protein: CAIRGGEDEKLFF.

The chain carries TRBV7-9 and TRBJ1-2; 11 bases are a match to TRBD1. Per germline, CDR1 SEHNR and CDR2 FQNEAQ (reference sequence). The CDR3 runs to 17 residues. With V trimmed by 4 bases and J by 1 base, 8 bases remained unmatched. As DNA, the CDR3 is TGTGCCAGCAGCTCAATCGGACAGGGGGCCCTTAACTATGGCTACACCTTC. Amino acid sequence: CASSSIGQGALNYGYTF.

V gene TRBV30 combines with J gene TRBJ1-1; 8 bases are shared with TRBD1. Losses at the gene ends were 5 bases for V and 2 bases for J; bases not matched to a gene: 7. The CDR3 length is 14 residues. Germline V CDR1 and CDR2: GTSNPN, SVGIG (reference sequence). The CDR3 region is CAWDRGRGNTEAFF. Here the CDR3 DNA reads TGTGCCTGGGACAGGGGACGAGGAAACACTGAAGCTTTCTTT.

V gene TRBV15 combines with J gene TRBJ2-7, with D tentatively TRBD2 (5 bases). Germline V gene lookup returns CDR1 LNHNV and CDR2 YYDKDF (reference sequence). V was pared by 7 bases and J by 2 bases, with 21 bases between. The CDR3 covers 16 residues. The CDR3 DNA reads as TGTGCCACCATCCCACTTAGGGTAGCGAAGACCTACGAGCAGTACTTC. The encoded protein is CATIPLRVAKTYEQYF.

This chain uses TRBV5-1 with TRBJ2-2; tentative D call: TRBD2 (6 bases). The V end was cut by 7 bases, the J end by 2 bases, with 12 bases between. Per germline, CDR1 SGHRS and CDR2 YFSETQ. The CDR3 has 14 residues. CDR3 in amino acids: CASGLGGNTGELFF. The CDR3 bases are TGCGCCAGCGGACTCGGGGGAAACACCGGGGAGCTGTTTTTT.

V and J are TRBV2 and TRBJ1-6, with D possibly TRBD1 on 6 matching bases. The CDR3 is 15 residues long. Germline V CDR1 and CDR2: SNHLY, FYNNEI. V was cut by 4 bases and J by 6 bases, with 13 bases left in between. This CDR3 is CASSAETGVNSPLHF. The DNA for the CDR3 is TGTGCCAGCAGTGCAGAGACAGGCGTTAATTCACCCCTCCACTTT.

This clone appeared once. CDR3 loop: CASSLAGIGANVLTF. The CDR3 DNA reads TGTGCCAGCAGCTTGGCAGGGATTGGGGCCAACGTCCTGACTTTC. This sequence joins TRBV5-6 and TRBJ2-6; D is possibly TRBD1 (5 bases). CDR3 length equals 15 residues. Deletions cut 0 bases from V and 3 bases from J, with 7 bases between. Germline V gene lookup returns CDR1 SGHDT and CDR2 YYEEEE.

About this clone: The sample holds other DNA sequences that translate to the same CDR3. V is TRBV30 and J is TRBJ2-1, with TRBD1 matching 8 bases. This CDR3 has 15 amino acids. J lost 3 bases, V lost 5 bases, and 9 bases had no gene match. CDR1 is GTSNPN and CDR2 is SVGIG in the germline V gene (reference sequence). CDR3 in DNA: TGTGCCTGGTCCCGGGGACAGGTGGTCTACAATGAGCAGTTCTTC. Its translation is CAWSRGQVVYNEQFF.

The chain couples TRBV28 to TRBJ2-1, with 11 bases matching TRBD2. CDR1 is MDHEN and CDR2 is SYDVKM in the germline V gene. V gave up 5 bases and J gave up 3 bases; unmatched junction bases: 6. The CDR3 consists of 16 residues. The DNA of the CDR3 is TGTGCCAGCAGTCCACCAGGACTAGCGGGCTACAATGAGCAGTTCTTC. It codes for CASSPPGLAGYNEQFF.

The rearrangement uses TRBV12-3 or TRBV12-4 and TRBJ2-7; 7 nucleotides line up with TRBD2. The CDR3 consists of 12 residues. V lost 3 bases, J lost 6 bases, and 2 bases stayed unmatched. The CDR3 DNA is TGTGCCAGCAGTTTCCCGGGGGGCGAGCAGTACTTC. Translating it yields CASSFPGGEQYF.

The chain uses TRBV5-4 and TRBJ1-2; 8 nucleotides match TRBD1. The CDR3 is 14 amino acids. Germline values: CDR1 SGHNT, CDR2 YYREEE (reference sequence). With 4 bases clipped from V and 5 bases from J, the junction kept 7 bases outside the gene matches. The CDR3 reads CASSPGTGGYGYTF. The DNA of the CDR3 is TGTGCCAGCAGCCCCGGCACAGGGGGGTATGGCTACACCTTC.

The chain is built from TRBV4-1 and TRBJ2-7; D not resolved. V lost 0 bases and J lost 2, with 11 bases in between. CDR1 and CDR2 from the germline V gene are MGHRA and YSYEKL. The CDR3 length is 15 residues. CDR3 amino acids: CASSQDQVNTYEQYF. In nucleotides, the CDR3 is TGCGCCAGCAGCCAAGACCAGGTGAACACCTACGAGCAGTACTTC.

The chain combines TRBV11-3 with TRBJ2-2, with D possibly matching TRBD1 (5 bases). The ends were cut back, 5 bases at V and 7 bases at J, with 11 bases in the middle. There are 13 residues in the CDR3. In germline, CDR1 is SGHNT, CDR2 YENEEA. CDR3 region: CASSPSRGGELFF. In DNA form, the CDR3 reads TGTGCCAGCAGCCCTTCTAGGGGCGGGGAGCTGTTTTTT.